Shown below are 11 T cell receptor beta chains from a single sample sequenced in a study of identical twins (dated by TCRdb to about 2016). The library was produced with 5' RACE. The sequencing machine was an Illumina HiSeq 2000. TCRdb reworked the public reads: Q25 trimming with fastp, MiXCR clone assembly, productive beta chains retained. Rows are combined by CDR3 protein, so each entry shows the most common genes and DNA. The sample includes 350,000 to 450,000 distinct CDR3 sequences, with less than 20% observed a single time. The ten largest clones capture around 12% of the sample. Sequenced: naive T cells sorted from blood. The sample's cell subset or site, from its label and the paper: cells isolated with a human naive T-cell isolation kit. These receptors were taken from a man aged 45 to 65 in good health.

This chain uses TRBV10-3 with TRBJ2-7; 9 bases line up with TRBD2. V was pared by 11 bases and J by 4 bases, with 12 bases of the junction left unmatched. The CDR3 runs to 14 residues. From germline, CDR1 is ENHRY and CDR2 SYGVKD. The DNA of the CDR3 is TGTGCCTCCTCTTCCCCAGCGGGAGGTTACGAGCAGTACTTC. This sequence encodes CASSSPAGGYEQYF.

The chain recombines TRBV14 with TRBJ2-7, with 9 bases aligning to TRBD1. V dropped 5 bases and J dropped 7; count of bases not matched to a gene: 6. The CDR3 loop spans 13 amino acids. CDR1 is SGHDN, CDR2 FVKESK, per germline. CDR3 in DNA: TGTGCCAGCAGCTTACAGGGGGCGAATGAGCAGTACTTC. This gives the protein CASSLQGANEQYF.

This rearrangement joins TRBV7-2 to TRBJ2-7, with D uncertain. V was shortened by 1 base and J by 0 bases, with 10 bases between the two germline ends. CDR3 size: 15 residues. In germline, CDR1 is SGHTA, CDR2 FQGNSA. CDR3 loop: CASSLDPATSYEQYF. The DNA of the CDR3 is TGTGCCAGCAGCTTAGATCCGGCCACCTCCTACGAGCAGTACTTC.

The rearrangement uses TRBV4-2 and TRBJ2-3, with 7 nucleotides matching TRBD1. V lost 1 base, J lost 1 base, and 2 bases stayed unmatched. This CDR3 has 15 residues. Germline-derived CDR1 and CDR2 are LGHNA and YNFKEQ. In DNA, the CDR3 is TGTGCCAGCAGCCAAGCAGGGGGAGGCACAGATACGCAGTATTTT. It translates to CASSQAGGGTDTQYF.

The table lists this clonotype with many counts. This chain connects TRBV10-3 to TRBJ2-2; TRBD1 agrees at 9 bases. The CDR3 length is 15 residues. V was clipped by 6 bases and J by 4 bases; unmatched bases: 6. Germline V lookup: CDR1 ENHRY, CDR2 SYGVKD. In DNA form, the CDR3 reads TGTGCCATCAGGGGACAGGGAAGCAGCACCGGGGAGCTGTTTTTT. Translation: CAIRGQGSSTGELFF.

This clonotype was seen more than once but under ten times. The J gene is TRBJ2-3, the V gene TRBV6-2 or TRBV6-3, with a tentative D call TRBD2 (5 bases). V lost 4 bases, J lost 2 bases, and 13 bases lay in between. The CDR3 loop spans 15 amino acids. Germline CDR1 reads MNHEY; CDR2 reads SVGEGT. The CDR3 loop is CASSSPGMHTDTQYF. In nucleotides, the CDR3 is TGTGCCAGCAGTTCTCCGGGAATGCACACAGATACGCAGTATTTT.

This clonotype appeared many times. The rearrangement uses TRBV6-2 or TRBV6-3 and TRBJ1-1; 7 bases line up with TRBD1. There are 15 residues in the CDR3. CDR1 MNHEY and CDR2 SVGEGT come from the germline V gene. J gave up 0 bases and V 4 bases, and 5 bases lay outside the gene matches. The CDR3 spells CASSSAGQLNTEAFF. In DNA, the CDR3 is TGTGCCAGCAGTTCTGCGGGACAGTTGAACACTGAAGCTTTCTTT.

The genes are TRBV29-1 and TRBJ2-7; D perhaps matches TRBD2 (6 bases). Trimming took 6 bases from V and 4 from J, leaving 10 bases between them. This CDR3 is 11 amino acids long. The germline gives CDR1 SQVTM, CDR2 ANQGSEA. CDR3 nucleotide sequence: TGCAGCGTCCGGGGGACGTACGAGCAGTACTTC. This encodes CSVRGTYEQYF.

The V call is TRBV12-3 or TRBV12-4, the J call TRBJ2-3; the match to TRBD1 covers 7 bases. The CDR3 contains 15 residues. V was clipped by 2 bases and J by 4 bases; unmatched bases: 6. The chain's CDR3 is CASSLRQGVPDTQYF. The CDR3 bases are TGTGCCAGCAGTTTACGGCAGGGGGTACCAGATACGCAGTATTTT.

The V and J genes are TRBV20-1 and TRBJ1-1, with D tentatively TRBD1 (5 bases). The CDR3 is 11 amino acids. Germline V CDR1 and CDR2: DFQATT, SNEGSKA (reference sequence). V was pared by 4 bases and J by 4 bases, with 7 bases between. CDR3 sequence (DNA): TGCAGTGCTACCGACAGCACTGAAGCTTTCTTT. Translation: CSATDSTEAFF.

The chain recombines TRBV7-2 with TRBJ2-1, with D possibly matching TRBD1 (5 bases). This CDR3 has 12 amino acids. V lost 3 bases, J lost 10 bases, and 10 bases lay in between. Per germline, CDR1 SGHTA and CDR2 FQGNSA. The CDR3 loop is CASSLVQVEQFF. The CDR3 DNA sequence: TGTGCCAGCAGCTTGGTACAGGTGGAGCAGTTCTTC.